This T cell receptor beta chain was identified in a study of blood T cell repertoires in COVID-19. Germline CDR1 is SGHTA and CDR2 is FQGTGA. The CDR3 has 15 amino acids. V lost 2 bases and J lost 2, with 13 bases in between. Cohorts were determined from participant-reported clinical history. Donors in Cohort 3 who had recovered were those with two negative PCRs, healthcare professional clearance, or resolution of their symptoms. TCRdb's table, derived via immunoSEQ multiplex PCR, lists solely in-frame clones and lacks some. The top ten clones hold 2% to 2.5% of a sample with 200,000 to 300,000 clones, 86% of them seen once.

Sequenced input: PBMCs or T cells enriched from blood (not recorded which). The sequence was obtained from a woman in her 50s who had recovered from COVID-19. The chain carries TRBV7-3 and TRBJ2-7, with D maybe TRBD1 (5 bases). The CDR3 DNA is TGTGCCAGCAGCTTAGGTACGGGCAGGGCCTACGAGCAGTACTTC. Protein sequence: CASSLGTGRAYEQYF. Full variable domain (rest looked up from reference TRBV7-3 and TRBJ2-7): GAGVSQTPSNKVTEKGKYVELRCDPISGHTALYWYRQSLGQGPEFLIYFQGTGAADDSGLPNDRFFAVRPEGSVSTLKIQRTERGDSAVYLCASSLGTGRAYEQYFGPGTRLTVT.